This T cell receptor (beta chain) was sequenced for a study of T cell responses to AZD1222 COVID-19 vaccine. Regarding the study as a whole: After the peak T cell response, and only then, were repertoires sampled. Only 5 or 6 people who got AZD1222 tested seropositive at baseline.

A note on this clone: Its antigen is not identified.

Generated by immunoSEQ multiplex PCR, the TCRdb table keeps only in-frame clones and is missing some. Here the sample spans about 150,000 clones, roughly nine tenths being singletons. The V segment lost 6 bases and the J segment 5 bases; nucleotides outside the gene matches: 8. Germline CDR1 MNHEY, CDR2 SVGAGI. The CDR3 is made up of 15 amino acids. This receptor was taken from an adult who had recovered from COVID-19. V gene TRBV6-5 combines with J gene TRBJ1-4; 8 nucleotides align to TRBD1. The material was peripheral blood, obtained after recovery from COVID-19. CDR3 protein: CASSAQGAGNEKLFF. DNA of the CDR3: TGTGCCAGCAGCGCCCAGGGGGCGGGGAATGAAAAACTGTTTTTT.